These 14 T cell receptor beta chains were sequenced from one sample in a study of long-term antiretroviral therapy in people with HIV. Investigators performed immunoSEQ version v3.0 at survey level. Using immunoSEQ multiplex PCR, the repertoire was profiled, and TCRdb retains in-frame clones only, with some absent. The data contain tens of thousands of clones, approximately 80% of them singletons. The input for sequencing was unsorted PBMCs, taken 0.1 years before starting antiretroviral therapy. The origin of the receptors is a man between 18 and 29 years old with HIV.

J is TRBJ2-2 and V is TRBV5-1; maybe TRBD2 (6 bases). The CDR3 extends over 15 amino acids. CDR1 is SGHRS and CDR2 is YFSETQ in the germline V gene. With 5 bases removed from V and 5 bases from J, the gap between germline ends came to 16 bases. The CDR3 bases are TGCGCCAGCAGAAAGGTGGGACTCCAGACCGGGGAGCTGTTTTTT. Translating it yields CASRKVGLQTGELFF.

J is TRBJ2-3 and V is TRBV7-3; D is ambiguous. V lost 2 bases and J lost 3, with 12 bases in between. CDR3 size: 15 residues. Germline-derived CDR1 and CDR2 are SGHTA and FQGTGA. The CDR3 reads CASSLGPAVTDTQYF. The CDR3 DNA reads TGTGCCAGCAGCTTAGGCCCAGCAGTTACAGATACGCAGTATTTT.

The V call is TRBV19, the J call TRBJ2-5, with D maybe TRBD2 (5 bases). Trimming shortened V by 5 bases and J by 0 bases, and 16 bases separated the two germline ends. Germline assignment: CDR1 LNHDA and CDR2 SQIVND (reference sequence). The CDR3 is 16 amino acids. CDR3 sequence (DNA): TGTGCCAGTAGTCCCCCCCGGGGAGCGTACCAAGAGACCCAGTACTTC. This codes for CASSPPRGAYQETQYF.

The rearrangement uses TRBV15 and TRBJ2-1; D might be TRBD1 (6 bases). This CDR3 comprises 13 residues. From germline, CDR1 is LNHNV and CDR2 YYDKDF (reference sequence). The V gene lost 9 bases and the J gene lost 4 bases, with 13 bases spanning the gap. The CDR3 loop reads CATGTRTYNEQFF. Written as DNA, the CDR3 is TGTGCCACGGGGACACGGACTTACAATGAGCAGTTCTTC.

This chain joins TRBV11-2 and TRBJ2-3, with D uncertain. The CDR3 has 15 amino acids. V shed 1 base and J shed 6 bases, with 14 bases lying between them. The germline V gene has CDR1 SGHAT and CDR2 FQNNGV. This chain's CDR3 is CASSLGPARTDTQYF. CDR3 DNA sequence: TGTGCCAGCAGCTTAGGGCCGGCTCGGACGGATACGCAGTATTTT.

The chain combines TRBV5-4 with TRBJ1-2; possible D gene TRBD1, 6 bases. Germline V CDR1 and CDR2: SGHNT, YYREEE (reference sequence). The length of the CDR3 is 16 residues. Deletions cut 4 bases from V and 2 bases from J, with 18 bases between. The chain's CDR3 is CASSEPQGFENYGYTF. The CDR3 DNA reads as TGTGCCAGCAGCGAACCACAGGGATTCGAGAACTATGGCTACACCTTC.

This chain uses TRBV9 with TRBJ1-1; the D is unclear. Trimming shortened V by 3 bases and J by 3 bases, and 3 bases separated the two germline ends. Germline CDR1 SGDLS, CDR2 YYNGEE. CDR3 length: 11 residues. DNA of the CDR3: TGTGCCAGCAGCGCTGACACTGAAGCTTTCTTT. Protein sequence: CASSADTEAFF.

The CDR3 DNA is TGTGCCAGCAGTGGACTAGCGGACACCCACCAAGAGACCCAGTACTTC. As protein: CASSGLADTHQETQYF. V and J are TRBV2 and TRBJ2-5, with 9 bases identical to TRBD2. Trimming cost V 4 bases and J 0 bases; bases outside gene matches: 6. CDR1 SNHLY and CDR2 FYNNEI come from the germline V gene. CDR3 length: 16 residues.

The gene calls are TRBV18 and TRBJ2-2, with a tentative D call TRBD1 (6 bases). CDR3 length: 15 residues. Trimming pared 5 bases from V and 1 base from J, leaving 11 bases between. Germline CDR1 reads KGHSH; CDR2 reads LQKENI. The CDR3 nucleotides read TGTGCCAGCTCAATCGACAGGAGGAACACCGGGGAGCTGTTTTTT. Translating it yields CASSIDRRNTGELFF. The variable domain in full, completed from reference TRBV18 and TRBJ2-2, reads NAGVMQNPRHLVRRRGQEARLRCSPMKGHSHVYWYRQLPEEGLKFMVYLQKENIIDESGMPKERFSAEFPKEGPSILRIQQVVRGDSAAYFCASSIDRRNTGELFFGEGSRLTVL.

This CDR3 is CASSLEAGEHTDTQYF. The CDR3 DNA reads TGCGCCAGCAGCTTGGAAGCGGGAGAACACACAGATACGCAGTATTTT. V gene TRBV5-1 combines with J gene TRBJ2-3; 8 bases are shared with TRBD2. CDR1 is SGHRS, CDR2 YFSETQ, per germline. The junction had 5 bases not matched to a gene; V was cut back by 0 bases and J by 2 bases. The CDR3 covers 16 residues.

V is TRBV7-9 and J is TRBJ2-3; D may be TRBD1 (5 bases). The CDR3 is made up of 15 amino acids. The germline V gene encodes CDR1 SEHNR and CDR2 FQNEAQ (reference sequence). With 0 bases removed from V and 1 base from J, the gap between germline ends came to 8 bases. DNA of the CDR3: TGTGCCAGCAGCTTAGCGGACATTGGCACAGATACGCAGTATTTT. It encodes CASSLADIGTDTQYF.

The chain uses TRBV5-1 and TRBJ1-1, with D maybe TRBD1 (5 bases). The germline CDR1 and CDR2 sequences are SGHRS and YFSETQ. The V end was cut by 6 bases, the J end by 1 base, with 16 bases between. CDR3 size: 15 residues. The CDR3 sequence is CASKRWTPSNTEAFF. As DNA, the CDR3 is TGCGCCAGCAAACGATGGACACCTTCGAACACTGAAGCTTTCTTT.

The genes are TRBV5-1 and TRBJ1-6, with D unclear. V gave up 4 bases and J gave up 8 bases, with 4 bases separating them. The CDR3 runs 11 residues. The germline gives CDR1 SGHRS, CDR2 YFSETQ. The CDR3 here is CASSLDSPLHF. CDR3 nucleotides: TGCGCCAGCAGCCTGGATTCACCCCTCCACTTT.

The chain employs TRBV7-2 and TRBJ2-1; D might be TRBD2 (5 bases). The germline V gene has CDR1 SGHTA and CDR2 FQGNSA. The V and J ends lost 3 bases and 7 bases respectively, with 16 bases between them. The CDR3 contains 15 residues. DNA for the CDR3: TGTGCCAGCAGCTTCACTAGGACGGGCGAGAATGAGCAGTTCTTC. This gives the protein CASSFTRTGENEQFF.